The 24 T cell receptor beta chains given below trace back to one sample, sequenced in a study of T cells in Graves' hyperthyroidism and ophthalmopathy (dated by TCRdb to between 2019 and 2020). Libraries were constructed by multiplex PCR. Sequencing was carried out with an Illumina HiSeq 2000. Amplification of TCR beta CDR3 regions was carried out from RNA transcripts. A first-round RT-PCR of the TCR CDR3 used the HTBI primer set with the Qiagen OneStep RT-PCR kit. TCRdb trimmed public reads at Q25 via fastp, called clones via MiXCR and kept in-frame beta chains. Entries are consolidated by CDR3 protein sequence, retaining the most common genes and DNA. The sample table shows approximately 590,000 distinct CDR3 sequences, and about 45% are seen once. 8.2% of the sample is held by the ten biggest clonotypes. Input material: peripheral blood or thyroid tissue (not recorded which). These receptors originate from a woman between 18 and 29 years old with Graves' hyperthyroidism. Donor details come from another sample of the same person, matched by shared clones.

V and J are TRBV7-8 and TRBJ2-7; TRBD2 agrees at 9 bases. Germline assignment: CDR1 SGHVS and CDR2 FQNEAQ. The CDR3 length is 13 residues. V lost 6 bases and J lost 6; bases outside the gene matches: 6. The CDR3 loop is CASSPSGMVEQYF. CDR3 nucleotides: TGTGCCAGCAGTCCTAGCGGGATGGTCGAGCAGTACTTC.

A remark on this clonotype: Sequence at one end of the junction differs from germline and may be a read error. The rearrangement links TRBV20-1 to TRBJ2-7; D possibly matches TRBD1 or TRBD2 (5 bases each). Germline CDR1 is DFQATT and CDR2 is SNEGSKA (reference sequence). The length of the CDR3 is 12 residues. The CDR3 DNA reads as TGCAGTGCCAGGGACCGGTATTCACCCCTCCACTTC. Amino acid sequence: CSARDRYSPLHF.

The chain couples TRBV7-9 to TRBJ1-4; no firm D call. The CDR3 length is 15 residues. Trimming pared 3 bases from V and 5 bases from J, leaving 13 bases between. Germline CDR1 SEHNR, CDR2 FQNEAQ (reference sequence). CDR3 coding DNA: TGTGCCAGCAGCTTGGGGTACAGAACGAATGAAAAACTGTTTTTT. Amino acids: CASSLGYRTNEKLFF.

The chain uses TRBV19 and TRBJ2-2; TRBD2 aligns across 8 bases. The V gene end was trimmed by 4 bases and the J gene end by 4 bases; junction bases not matched to a gene: 5. The germline V gene encodes CDR1 LNHDA and CDR2 SQIVND (reference sequence). The CDR3 has 15 amino acids. As DNA, the CDR3 is TGTGCCAGTAGTAACAGCGGGAGTGGCACCGGGGAGCTGTTTTTT. Translated, it gives CASSNSGSGTGELFF.

This clonotype has a count of ten or more. The chain links TRBV10-2 to TRBJ1-1; D remains ambiguous. Trimming pared 10 bases from V and 3 bases from J, leaving 18 bases between. The CDR3 consists of 14 residues. Germline V CDR1 and CDR2: WSHSY, SAAADI. The CDR3 region is CATRVGPSDTEAFF. The CDR3 region has the DNA TGCGCCACCCGGGTCGGCCCCTCGGACACTGAAGCTTTCTTT.

Points on this clonotype: The final CDR3 position lacks the conserved phenylalanine or tryptophan, pointing to a likely read error. The DNA is left out, because the CDR3 cannot be placed on it with certainty; the CDR3 is given as TCRdb lists it. The chain has TRBV24-1 and TRBJ2-7; the table's D call TRBD2 went unverified against the DNA. The length of the CDR3 is 10 amino acids, counting both ends. Germline loops: CDR1 KGHDR, CDR2 SFDVKD. The CDR3 loop is CATSDLRLSL.

This clonotype was observed at least ten times. V usage is TRBV29-1 and J usage is TRBJ2-7; 7 nucleotides line up with TRBD1. J gave up 2 bases and V 0 bases, and 1 base lay outside the gene matches. The CDR3 spans 13 residues. CDR1 SQVTM and CDR2 ANQGSEA come from the germline V gene. The CDR3 spells CSVEEGTAYEQYF. The CDR3 DNA reads as TGCAGCGTTGAAGAGGGGACAGCCTACGAGCAGTACTTC.

This clonotype showed up many times. The V and J genes are TRBV24-1 and TRBJ1-1, with TRBD1 matching over 8 bases. CDR1 is KGHDR, CDR2 SFDVKD, per germline. V lost 7 bases and J lost 0; bases outside the gene matches: 3. The CDR3 loop spans 14 amino acids. The CDR3 region is CATRSTGVNTEAFF. Here the CDR3 DNA reads TGTGCCACCAGGTCGACAGGGGTGAACACTGAAGCTTTCTTT.

In this sample, this clonotype turned up many times. V and J are TRBV29-1 and TRBJ1-2; the D gene is possibly TRBD1 (6 bases). Trimming removed 4 bases at V and 0 bases at J, with 9 bases between. The CDR3 length is 13 residues. Germline loops: CDR1 SQVTM, CDR2 ANQGSEA. CDR3 bases: TGCAGCGTTGTCTGGACAGCTAACTATGGCTACACCTTC. Amino acid sequence: CSVVWTANYGYTF.

This clonotype was observed once. An end of the junction does not agree with germline; a read error may underlie this. The rearrangement links TRBV14 to TRBJ2-2; TRBD2 might be the D (6 bases). This CDR3 contains 13 residues. Per germline, CDR1 SGHDN and CDR2 FVKESK. CDR3 in amino acids: CASSQKIGGELVF. CDR3 nucleotides: TGTGCCAGCAGCCAAAAGATCGGCGGGGAGCTGGTTTTT.

The chain is built from TRBV2 and TRBJ1-5; weak D call: TRBD1 (5 bases). The CDR3 extends over 13 amino acids. Deletions cut 6 bases from V and 3 bases from J, with 9 bases between. Germline CDR1 SNHLY, CDR2 FYNNEI. The CDR3 region is CASRRDANQPQHF. CDR3 coding DNA: TGTGCCAGCAGAAGGGACGCCAATCAGCCCCAGCATTTT.

This clonotype is medium-sized (0.01 to 0.1%) within its sample. This sequence joins TRBV5-1 and TRBJ1-2; D is unresolved. From germline, CDR1 is SGHRS and CDR2 YFSETQ. The CDR3 extends over 11 amino acids. Trimming shortened V by 7 bases and J by 2 bases, and 6 bases separated the two germline ends. The CDR3 DNA sequence: TGCGCCAGCGGAGTCAACTATGGCTACACCTTC. This codes for CASGVNYGYTF.

In its sample, this clonotype was seen many times. V usage is TRBV25-1 and J usage is TRBJ1-3; D ambiguous. The CDR3 consists of 16 residues. The V end was cut by 1 base, the J end by 0 bases, with 10 bases between. Germline V gives CDR1 MGHDK, CDR2 SYGVNS. CDR3 nucleotide sequence: TGTGCCAGCAGTGAATGGAGAGCCTTCTCTGGAAACACCATATATTTT. Its translation: CASSEWRAFSGNTIYF.

On this clonotype: Because it lacks the conserved phenylalanine or tryptophan at the end, this CDR3 is likely a read error. The chain combines TRBV7-6 with TRBJ1-1; D ambiguous. Per the germline V gene, CDR1 is SGHVS and CDR2 is FNYEAQ. The V end lost 3 bases, the J end lost 1 base, and 12 bases lay between the germline ends. This CDR3 region has 15 residues. CDR3 DNA: TGTGCCAGCAGCTTGTCCGAGGCGCGGAACACTGAAGCTTTCCTT. This gives the protein CASSLSEARNTEAFL.

The V gene is TRBV29-1, the J gene TRBJ1-2; TRBD1 might be the D (6 bases). Trimming took off 8 bases at V and 4 bases at J, with 20 bases between the two ends. Germline CDR1 reads SQVTM; CDR2 reads ANQGSEA. The length of the CDR3 is 14 residues. The CDR3 nucleotides read TGCAGCTTAGTACGGGCCTCGACAGGCTATGGCTACACCTTC. It yields the protein CSLVRASTGYGYTF. The complete variable domain, with remaining parts taken from reference TRBV29-1 and TRBJ1-2, reads SAVISQKPSRDICQRGTSLTIQCQVDSQVTMMFWYRQQPGQSLTLIATANQGSEATYESGFVIDKFPISRPNLTFSTLTVSNMSPEDSSIYLCSLVRASTGYGYTFGSGTRLTVV.

This clonotype was picked up many times. V gene TRBV10-3 combines with J gene TRBJ1-1; 9 positions agree with TRBD1. With 6 bases clipped from V and 3 bases from J, the junction kept 5 bases outside the gene matches. CDR1 is ENHRY and CDR2 is SYGVKD in the germline V gene. The CDR3 loop spans 14 amino acids. CDR3 loop: CAIRTDRGDTEAFF. CDR3 in DNA: TGTGCCATCAGGACGGACAGGGGAGACACTGAAGCTTTCTTT.

At least ten counts were recorded for this clonotype. The chain combines TRBV24-1 with TRBJ1-3; 7 bases fit TRBD1. Per the germline V gene, CDR1 is KGHDR and CDR2 is SFDVKD. Trimming took 9 bases from V and 0 from J; bases not matched to a gene: 4. The CDR3 sequence is 14 residues long. The CDR3 DNA reads TGTGCCACCGAAGGGGGCGACTCTGGAAACACCATATATTTT. It is translated as CATEGGDSGNTIYF.

The chain combines TRBV7-2 with TRBJ1-2, with D possibly matching TRBD1 (5 bases). V was pared by 3 bases and J by 4 bases, with 24 bases between. The CDR3 is 18 residues long. Per germline, CDR1 SGHTA and CDR2 FQGNSA. CDR3 loop: CASSLGPQGGVGLYGYTF. The CDR3 bases are TGTGCCAGCAGCTTGGGACCCCAGGGCGGAGTGGGGCTCTATGGCTACACCTTC.

CDR3 residues: CAISDTGKDQPQHF. CDR3 nucleotides: TGTGCCATCAGTGACACAGGGAAGGATCAGCCCCAGCATTTT. The chain combines TRBV10-3 with TRBJ1-5, with D tentatively TRBD1 (6 bases). Trimming removed 3 bases from V and 5 bases from J, with 11 bases in between. The CDR3 has 14 amino acids. Germline-derived CDR1 and CDR2 are ENHRY and SYGVKD.

In this sample, this clonotype turned up many times. J is TRBJ2-5 and V is TRBV2; 11 nucleotides align to TRBD1. From germline, CDR1 is SNHLY and CDR2 FYNNEI. The CDR3 covers 14 residues. The ends lost 7 bases at V and 5 bases at J; junction bases unmatched: 6. The CDR3 coding sequence is TGTGCCAGCACCTGGACAGGGGGCACGGAGACCCAGTACTTC. Translating it yields CASTWTGGTETQYF.

Details on this clonotype: This could be a read error, since a much larger clone is one nucleotide away. The rearrangement joins TRBV2 to TRBJ1-1; D possibly corresponds to TRBD1 (5 bases). Germline CDR1 is SNHLY and CDR2 is FYNNEI. The V gene lost 4 bases and the J gene lost 7 bases, with 10 bases spanning the gap. The CDR3 consists of 12 residues. This CDR3 is CASSAGGVEAFF. The CDR3 bases are TGTGCCAGCAGTGCCGGGGGTGTTGAAGCTTTCTTT.

As regards this clonotype: At one of its ends the junction is not consistent with the germline gene, which may arise from a read error. The V gene is TRBV7-3, the J gene TRBJ2-7; D gene uncertain. Germline V gene data show CDR1 as SGHTA and CDR2 as FQGTGA. This CDR3 comprises 15 residues. The CDR3 region has the DNA TGCGCCAGCAGCCAAAATGAAGGGTGGCCTGGGGAGCAGTACTTC. Translated, it gives CASSQNEGWPGEQYF.

This chain connects TRBV20-1 to TRBJ1-1, with D unclear. The V end lost 6 bases, the J end lost 4 bases, and 12 bases lay between the germline ends. This CDR3 spans 12 amino acids. Germline V gene data show CDR1 as DFQATT and CDR2 as SNEGSKA (reference sequence). The CDR3 nucleotides are TGCAGTGCCCCGGACGAGGGCACTGAAGCTTTCTTT. Residues: CSAPDEGTEAFF.

This clonotype was detected many times. The chain joins TRBV25-1 to TRBJ1-5; D is ambiguous. This CDR3 is built from 12 residues. The germline V and J ends were trimmed by 2 bases and 5 bases, with 4 bases remaining between them. CDR1 MGHDK and CDR2 SYGVNS come from the germline V gene. In DNA, the CDR3 is TGTGCCAGCAGTGAAGCCCATCAGCCCCAGCATTTT. Translating it yields CASSEAHQPQHF.